What follows are 15 T cell receptor beta chains derived from one specimen sequenced in a study of cytomegalovirus exposure and HLA in healthy donors. The PCR made use of 60 Vbeta and 13 Jbeta primers. Clones were read by immunoSEQ multiplex PCR, and TCRdb kept only the in-frame ones, dropping some. Of roughly 160,000 clones listed, 77% are singletons. The sequenced sample consisted of PBMCs. These receptors were obtained from a woman aged 30 to 39 in good health and CMV-seronegative.

The V call is TRBV25-1, the J call TRBJ2-7; D is perhaps TRBD1 (6 bases). The CDR3 is 15 amino acids. The germline V gene encodes CDR1 MGHDK and CDR2 SYGVNS. The V gene lost 2 bases and the J gene lost 3 bases, with 14 bases spanning the gap. DNA for the CDR3: TGTGCCAGCAGTGAAAATGACAGGTACCTCTACGAGCAGTACTTC. This gives the protein CASSENDRYLYEQYF.

The gene calls are TRBV15 and TRBJ2-3; the D gene is possibly TRBD1 (5 bases). CDR3 length: 16 amino acids. V was trimmed by 0 bases and J by 1 base, leaving 11 bases between them. Germline assignment: CDR1 LNHNV and CDR2 YYDKDF (reference sequence). In nucleotides, the CDR3 is TGTGCCACCAGCAGAGAAACAGGTGGAGGCACAGATACGCAGTATTTT. Protein: CATSRETGGGTDTQYF.

The V call is TRBV5-5, the J call TRBJ2-7; D may be TRBD1 (7 bases). V dropped 2 bases and J dropped 6 bases, with 21 bases sitting between them. CDR3 length: 16 residues. Germline lookup yields CDR1 SGHKS and CDR2 YYEKEE (reference sequence). For the CDR3, the DNA is TGTGCCAGCAGCTTACCCGAGGGGGCCAGGCGGGGCGAGCAGTACTTC. It specifies CASSLPEGARRGEQYF.

The V call is TRBV5-6, the J call TRBJ1-1; 7 bases match TRBD1. The CDR3 extends over 15 amino acids. V shed 4 bases and J 2 bases; nucleotides not matched to a gene: 8. The germline V gene encodes CDR1 SGHDT and CDR2 YYEEEE. CDR3 in DNA: TGTGCCAGCAGCCTCATACAGGGGATTAACACTGAAGCTTTCTTT. As protein: CASSLIQGINTEAFF.

The rearrangement uses TRBV10-3 and TRBJ1-4; 8 nucleotides agree with TRBD1. The CDR3 contains 14 residues. CDR1 is ENHRY and CDR2 is SYGVKD in the germline V gene. Germline trimming cut 3 bases from V and 10 bases from J; bases unmatched to any gene: 7. The CDR3 DNA reads as TGTGCCATCAGTGACCTAGGACAGGGTGGAAAACTGTTTTTT. Amino acids: CAISDLGQGGKLFF.

The rearrangement uses TRBV19 and TRBJ2-1, with 8 bases that match TRBD2. The CDR3 runs 14 residues. V lost 8 bases, J lost 7 bases, and 10 bases stayed unmatched. Germline lookup yields CDR1 LNHDA and CDR2 SQIVND (reference sequence). The CDR3 reads CASDSAGGRNEQFF. For the CDR3, the DNA is TGTGCCAGTGACTCCGCGGGAGGTCGGAATGAGCAGTTCTTC.

V usage is TRBV6-5 and J usage is TRBJ1-4; D gene ambiguous. The CDR3 covers 15 residues. V lost 5 bases, J lost 8 bases, and 18 bases lay in between. Germline CDR1 is MNHEY and CDR2 is SVGAGI. This CDR3 reads CASSLLGGGNEKLFF. In DNA, the CDR3 is TGTGCCAGCAGTCTCTTGGGAGGAGGCAACGAAAAACTGTTTTTT.

This sequence joins TRBV27 and TRBJ1-1; weak D call: TRBD1 (5 bases). The CDR3 runs to 14 residues. The V and J ends lost 5 bases and 2 bases respectively, with 12 bases between them. Germline loops: CDR1 MNHEY, CDR2 SMNVEV (reference sequence). CDR3 sequence (DNA): TGTGCCAGCAGTATGACGGGGGGAAACACTGAAGCTTTCTTT. Translated, it gives CASSMTGGNTEAFF.

The chain is built from TRBV7-3 and TRBJ2-7; 7 bases agree with TRBD1. The CDR3 sequence is 15 residues long. V shed 4 bases, J shed 3 bases, and the junction held 9 bases outside the gene matches. Germline values: CDR1 SGHTA, CDR2 FQGTGA. The chain's CDR3 is CASSSLGGQGYEQYF. In nucleotides, the CDR3 is TGTGCCAGCAGCTCGCTAGGGGGCCAGGGCTACGAGCAGTACTTC.

The CDR3 spells CAWSRGLPRETQYF. CDR3 coding DNA: TGTGCCTGGAGTCGGGGACTACCGAGAGAGACCCAGTACTTC. The V gene is TRBV30, the J gene TRBJ2-5; 7 positions match TRBD2. The CDR3 is made up of 14 amino acids. Germline V gives CDR1 GTSNPN, CDR2 SVGIG (reference sequence). Trimming removed 2 bases from V and 4 bases from J; junction bases left unmatched: 7. The complete variable domain, with remaining parts taken from reference TRBV30 and TRBJ2-5, reads SQTIHQWPATLVQPVGSPLSLECTVEGTSNPNLYWYRQAAGRGLQLLFYSVGIGQISSEVPQNLSASRPQDRQFILSSKKLLLSDSGFYLCAWSRGLPRETQYFGPGTRLLVL.

The genes are TRBV6-5 and TRBJ2-2, with D uncertain. Germline CDR1 is MNHEY and CDR2 is SVGAGI. V gave up 2 bases and J gave up 6 bases, with 7 bases separating them. The CDR3 consists of 13 residues. CDR3 in amino acids: CASSYVRSGELFF. DNA for the CDR3: TGTGCCAGCAGTTACGTGCGCTCCGGGGAGCTGTTTTTT.

The chain uses TRBV6-6 and TRBJ2-3; D remains ambiguous. V lost 2 bases and J lost 1, with 4 bases in between. The CDR3 has 13 amino acids. Germline lookup yields CDR1 MNHNY and CDR2 SVGAGI (reference sequence). The CDR3 loop is CASSYLRTDTQYF. The CDR3 DNA sequence: TGTGCCAGCAGTTACCTTCGCACAGATACGCAGTATTTT.

The chain employs TRBV5-1 and TRBJ2-3; tentatively, D is TRBD2 (7 bases). This CDR3 has 13 residues. Germline assignment: CDR1 SGHRS and CDR2 YFSETQ. The V and J ends lost 1 base and 6 bases respectively, with 9 bases between them. This CDR3 reads CASSLRGGDTQYF. The CDR3 DNA sequence: TGCGCCAGCAGCTTGAGGGGGGGGGATACGCAGTATTTT.

V gene TRBV6-1 combines with J gene TRBJ2-7; no clear D. Per the germline V gene, CDR1 is MNHNS and CDR2 is SASEGT. This CDR3 is 15 amino acids long. V dropped 1 base and J dropped 5 bases, with 15 bases sitting between them. In DNA, the CDR3 is TGTGCCAGCAGTGAAGTCAGGATTTTCCCCAACGAGCAGTACTTC. This gives the protein CASSEVRIFPNEQYF.

The V and J genes are TRBV19 and TRBJ1-2; the D gene is possibly TRBD1 (6 bases). Trimming shortened V by 1 base and J by 7 bases, and 19 bases separated the two germline ends. The CDR3 is made up of 16 amino acids. Germline CDR1 is LNHDA and CDR2 is SQIVND (reference sequence). The CDR3: CASSIGTRGGGLGYTF. The DNA for the CDR3 is TGTGCCAGTAGTATAGGCACTAGAGGGGGGGGGCTTGGCTACACCTTC.